This TCR beta chain was captured in a study of blood T cells in healthy people across ages (dated by TCRdb to about 2015). Notes on the research overall: In model experiments, template switching captured about one uniquely barcoded TCR beta cDNA molecule for every two T cells. For two donors (one aged 18 to 30 and one aged 80 or older), the study analyzed two additional independent replicas of 1 million unique cDNA reads from the same blood draw. Using deep sequencing normalized with unique cDNA molecular identifiers, the study measured how TCR beta repertoire diversity changes with age. To avoid experimental bias, donors of different ages were randomly spread across the sequencing lanes. Four age groups were formed from the donors: young (average 16 years), middle-aged (approximately 40), aged (around 68) and long-lived (around 82).

Study-wide conclusions, independent of this receptor: As age increased, observed TCR beta diversity per million T cells dropped in a roughly linear way, and a significant reduction was already evident by age 40. Total diversity estimates from one million sequenced T cells were considered lower bounds and underestimates. Compared with the aged group, the long-lived group had more naive CD4+ T cells, fewer expanded clones and increased TCR diversity, suggesting age selection. There was a strong correlation between observed TCR beta diversity and the percentage of naive T cells measured by flow cytometry. Donor CMV infection status was unknown, potentially confounding age-related changes in expanded clonotypes. Because profiling used bulk unsorted PBMCs, naive and antigen-experienced compartments could not be compared conclusively.

Spanning cysteine to phenylalanine, the CDR3 consists of 12 amino acids. Just CDR3 DNA is preserved here, 36 bases in frame from base 1. Reading the germline V gene gives CDR1 SQVTM and CDR2 ANQGSEA. Systemically healthy Caucasian individuals from Russia, 35 to 40 in total and aged about 6 to 100 years, were included as donors. Each donor gave about 9.7 milliliters of peripheral blood, drawn into EDTA-treated Vacutainer tubes. Ficoll-Paque density-gradient centrifugation was used to isolate PBMCs, with at least 7 million per sample. Total RNA, at least 6 micrograms per sample, was extracted from PBMCs with Trizol reagent. For every donor, flow cytometry on a PBMC aliquot measured the percentage of naive CD45RAhigh/CD27high T cells. Worth noting for this clonotype: The antigen it binds to is not known. Base qualities were left out, and no much larger clone turns up one base away.

Library preparation used 5' RACE. Data came from an Illumina HiSeq 2500. A second about 7 to 11 cycle PCR used a sample-barcoded 5' primer and a J-beta primer mix. Each TCR beta cDNA molecule received a unique molecular identifier from a template-switch 5' adaptor carrying 12 random nucleotides. Each sample yielded at least 3 million CDR3-containing paired-end reads. All of the RNA was converted into first-strand cDNA using the Mint cDNA synthesis kit, with a TRBC-specific oligonucleotide serving as the primer. Following uracil-DNA glycosylase treatment, all cDNA underwent a first 18-cycle PCR with the universal primers M1SS and BC2_uni_R. In the authors' own workflow: Normalization of each sample was performed by random selection of 1 million high-quality reads, each carrying a distinct molecular identifier. Reads with shared molecular identifiers were discarded instead of being binned into consensus sequences. MiTCR, set to a Q25 quality threshold and the strictest error-elimination algorithm, was used for CDR3 identification, clonotype clustering and error correction. A nonparametric unseen species model using Euler transformation provided a lower-bound estimate of total TCR beta diversity. TCRdb reanalyzed the raw reads on its own, using fastp at Q25 for trimming and MiXCR for clone calling, and kept in-frame beta chains. Each record represents a unique CDR3 protein, reported with the most common genes and DNA among its rows. For this entry, the V and J calls and clone size follow TCRdb and not the study's own pipeline. The sample table lists about 590,000 distinct CDR3 sequences, roughly 31% of them with a count of one. The biggest ten clones account for less than 20% of the sample.

The chain couples TRBV29-1 to TRBJ2-7; no D gene can be assigned with confidence. The J call is doubtful: the DNA matches TRBJ2-5 better. The receptor was isolated from a woman aged 80 or over in good health. The sequenced sample was blood. The CDR3: CSVRIFVGTQYF. The nucleotides read TGCAGCGTTCGGATTTTTGTGGGGACCCAGTACTTC.